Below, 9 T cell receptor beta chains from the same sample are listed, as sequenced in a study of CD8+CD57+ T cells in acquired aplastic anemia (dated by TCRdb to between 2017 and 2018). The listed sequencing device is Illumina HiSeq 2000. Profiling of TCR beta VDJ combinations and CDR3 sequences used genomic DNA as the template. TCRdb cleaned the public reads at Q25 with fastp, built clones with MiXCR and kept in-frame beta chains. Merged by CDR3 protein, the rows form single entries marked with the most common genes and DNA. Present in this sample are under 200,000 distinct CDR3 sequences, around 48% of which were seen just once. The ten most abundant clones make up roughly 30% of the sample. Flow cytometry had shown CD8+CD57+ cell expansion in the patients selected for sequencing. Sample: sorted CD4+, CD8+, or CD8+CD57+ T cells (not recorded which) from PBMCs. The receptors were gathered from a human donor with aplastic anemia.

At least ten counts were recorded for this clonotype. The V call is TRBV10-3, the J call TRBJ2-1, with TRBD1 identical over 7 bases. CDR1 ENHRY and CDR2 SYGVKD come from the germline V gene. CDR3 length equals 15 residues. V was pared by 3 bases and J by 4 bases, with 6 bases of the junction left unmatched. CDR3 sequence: CAISEVGGSYNEQFF. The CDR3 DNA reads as TGTGCCATCAGTGAAGTAGGGGGCTCGTACAATGAGCAGTTCTTC.

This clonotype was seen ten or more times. CDR3 bases: TGTGCCAGCAGCCTTATTGACAGCGCTTCCTTCACCGGGGAGCTGTTTTTT. Its protein product is CASSLIDSASFTGELFF. This chain joins TRBV14 and TRBJ2-2, with D possibly matching TRBD1 (5 bases). V lost 4 bases and J 4 bases, leaving 19 bases between the germline ends. The CDR3 spans 17 residues. CDR1 is SGHDN, CDR2 FVKESK, per germline.

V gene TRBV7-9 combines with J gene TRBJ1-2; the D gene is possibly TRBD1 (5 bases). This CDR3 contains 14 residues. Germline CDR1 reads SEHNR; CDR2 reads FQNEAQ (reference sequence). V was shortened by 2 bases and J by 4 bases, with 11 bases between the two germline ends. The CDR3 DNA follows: TGTGCCAGCAGCTTACCCGGGACCCTCTATGGCTACACCTTC. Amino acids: CASSLPGTLYGYTF. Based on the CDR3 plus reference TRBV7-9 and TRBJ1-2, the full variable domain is DTGVSQNPRHKITKRGQNVTFRCDPISEHNRLYWYRQTLGQGPEFLTYFQNEAQLEKSRLLSDRFSAERPKGSFSTLEIQRTEQGDSAMYLCASSLPGTLYGYTFGSGTRLTVV.

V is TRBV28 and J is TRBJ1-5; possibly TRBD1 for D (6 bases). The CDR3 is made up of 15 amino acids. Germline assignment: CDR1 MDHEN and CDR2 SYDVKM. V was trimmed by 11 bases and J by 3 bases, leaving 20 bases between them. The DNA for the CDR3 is TGTGCCGGCGGGTTGACAGGACGACTCAATCAGCCCCAGCATTTT. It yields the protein CAGGLTGRLNQPQHF.

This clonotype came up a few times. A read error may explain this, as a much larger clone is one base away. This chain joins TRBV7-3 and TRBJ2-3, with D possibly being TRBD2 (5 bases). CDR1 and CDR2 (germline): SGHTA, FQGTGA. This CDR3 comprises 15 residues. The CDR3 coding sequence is TGTGCCTGCAGCTTAGGAGGACGGTTCACAGATACGCAGTATTTT. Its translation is CACSLGGRFTDTQYF.

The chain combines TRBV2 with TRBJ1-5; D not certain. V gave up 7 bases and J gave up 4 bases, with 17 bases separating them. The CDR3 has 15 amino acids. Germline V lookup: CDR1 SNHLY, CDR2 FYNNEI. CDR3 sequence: CASTAMKNRNQPQHF. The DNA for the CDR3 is TGTGCCAGCACGGCTATGAAGAACAGAAATCAGCCCCAGCATTTT.

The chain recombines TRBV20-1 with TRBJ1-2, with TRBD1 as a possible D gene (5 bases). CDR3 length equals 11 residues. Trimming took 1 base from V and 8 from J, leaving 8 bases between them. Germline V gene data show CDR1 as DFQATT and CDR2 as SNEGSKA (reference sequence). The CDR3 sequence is CSARVRGGYTF. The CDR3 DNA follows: TGCAGTGCTAGAGTAAGGGGAGGCTACACCTTC.

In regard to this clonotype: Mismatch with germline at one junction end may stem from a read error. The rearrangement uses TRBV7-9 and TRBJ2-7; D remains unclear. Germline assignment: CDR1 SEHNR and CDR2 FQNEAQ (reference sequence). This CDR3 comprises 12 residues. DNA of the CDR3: TGCGCCAGCAGCTTGGCGTACGGAGAGCAGTACTTC. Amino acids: CASSLAYGEQYF.

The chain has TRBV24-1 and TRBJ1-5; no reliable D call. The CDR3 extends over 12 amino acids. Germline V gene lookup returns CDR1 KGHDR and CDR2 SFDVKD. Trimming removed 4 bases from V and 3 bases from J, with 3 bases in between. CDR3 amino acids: CATSDNNQPQHF. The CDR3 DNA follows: TGTGCCACCAGTGACAACAATCAGCCCCAGCATTTT.